This TCR beta chain was captured in a study of T cell changes during pregnancy in multiple sclerosis. Repertoires were generated with immunoSEQ multiplex PCR, while TCRdb's copy carries only in-frame clones and drops some. The table records some 29,000 clones, around 90% of them present only once. V was clipped by 1 base and J by 3 bases, with 13 bases between them. CDR1 MNHEY and CDR2 SMNVEV come from the germline V gene (reference sequence). The length of the CDR3 is 16 residues. Material: CD4+ T cells from peripheral blood mononuclear cells, obtained in the first trimester of pregnancy. This TCR was recovered from a female donor in good health, enrolled as a control in a pregnancy study. The rearrangement uses TRBV27 and TRBJ1-5; the D is unclear. The CDR3: CASSLLGLGPNQPQHF. CDR3 coding DNA: TGTGCCAGCAGTTTATTAGGTCTAGGTCCCAATCAGCCCCAGCATTTT.